This T cell receptor gamma chain is from a study of Vδ1+ human thymocytes. Notes on the study in general: Thymic TRG and TRD repertoires appeared highly polyclonal, with Gaussian CDR3 length distributions. TRD repertoires were essentially private, unlike widely shared TRG clonotypes.

Sorted Vdelta1+ thymocytes were roughly 98% to 99.6% pure. About this clone: Its antigen is undetermined. A much bigger clone sits one base away, suggesting this may be a read error. Different DNA sequences within this sample yield the same CDR3.

Trimming took 0 bases from V and 6 from J; bases not matched to a gene: 7. The germline CDR1 and CDR2 sequences are EGSNGY and YDSYNSKV. The CDR3 sequence is 15 residues long. Extracted RNA was reverse transcribed into cDNA. The CDR3 regions were amplified by multiplex PCR from V-gene primers to a constant-region primer. TCRdb reapplied CATT to the multiplex PCR reads. The sample contains tens of thousands of gamma-chain clones, around 20% of which appear only once. Sequenced input: Vdelta1+ gamma-delta thymocytes from the thymus. The sample's subset: FACS-sorted CD3+ TCRalphabeta- TCRVdelta1+ TCRVdelta2- thymocytes. V is TRGV2 and J is TRGJP2. This TCR came from a girl under three years old who had congenital heart surgery. The CDR3 DNA reads as TGTGCCACCTGGGACGGGCGGGGTCGTGATTGGATCAAGACGTTT. Translation gives CATWDGRGRDWIKTF.